This TCR beta chain emerged from a study of T cell responses to AZD1222 COVID-19 vaccine. As concerns this clone: The antigen is undetermined.

Study-level points and caveats: Distributed over spike, vaccine-associated CD4 TCRs predominated at 160-218 and 743-854. Repertoire sampling happened only post peak T cell response. Donors were chiefly white British, with a greater number of females, and clonal diversity was perhaps underestimated. Just a handful of people given AZD1222 tested seropositive at baseline.

The repertoire was sequenced with immunoSEQ multiplex PCR; TCRdb's copy has only in-frame clones and lacks some. The sample records about 130,000 clones, roughly nine tenths being singletons. The sequence was obtained from an adult who received the AZD1222 COVID-19 vaccine. The specimen comprised peripheral blood, sampled 28 days after the second AZD1222 dose.

The CDR3 nucleotides are TGTGCCAGCTCACCAGCGGGGGGCTCTGGGGCCAACGTCCTGACTTTC. Translation gives CASSPAGGSGANVLTF. The chain uses TRBV18 and TRBJ2-6, with 8 positions matching TRBD2. Per the germline V gene, CDR1 is KGHSH and CDR2 is LQKENI. Losses at the gene ends were 2 bases for V and 0 bases for J; bases not matched to a gene: 0. This CDR3 is 16 amino acids long.